This T cell receptor beta chain was documented in a study of circulating CD8 cells and anti-PD-1 response in melanoma. By proportion, this clonotype is hyperexpanded. Using approximately 15 ng of total RNA, TCR libraries were made with the QIAseq Immune Repertoire TCR panel. TCRdb itself ran the reads through MiXCR, one entry per CDR3 protein. The sample shows about 210 distinct CDR3 sequences, 7.4% of them seen only once. This CDR3 comprises 12 residues. The germline V gene encodes CDR1 SGHVS and CDR2 FQNEAQ. V gave up 5 bases and J gave up 6 bases, with 8 bases separating them. Four subsets defined by PD-1 and/or TIGIT were sorted from live CD3+CD8+TCRalphabeta+ cells.

This chain joins TRBV7-8 and TRBJ2-4; unclear D gene. The source was CD8+ T cells from PBMCs, collected at baseline or after one month of anti-PD-1 therapy (not recorded which). This TCR came from a human donor with melanoma. The CDR3 protein is CASSAERNIQYF. The CDR3 DNA is TGTGCCAGCAGCGCAGAGCGAAACATTCAGTACTTC.